The 20 T cell receptor beta chains below were found in one sample sequenced in a study of blood T cell repertoires in COVID-19. Using immunoSEQ multiplex PCR, the repertoire was profiled, and TCRdb retains in-frame clones only, with some absent. The repertoire has about 190,000 clones, approximately 91% of them found once; the top ten carry about 7%. Sequences were obtained from peripheral blood. These receptor sequences come from a man aged 35-49 years with acute or convalescent COVID-19.

J is TRBJ1-3 and V is TRBV18; 8 bases map to TRBD1. The ends lost 5 bases at V and 0 bases at J; junction bases unmatched: 6. In germline, CDR1 is KGHSH, CDR2 LQKENI. The CDR3 sequence is 16 residues long. The CDR3 coding sequence is TGTGCCAGCTCATCGACAGGGGTCGGCTCTGGAAACACCATATATTTT. Protein: CASSSTGVGSGNTIYF.

Here the CDR3 reads CASGTGLAEAFF. In DNA form, the CDR3 reads TGTGCCAGCGGGACAGGGTTGGCTGAAGCTTTCTTT. The J gene is TRBJ1-1, the V gene TRBV19; 9 bases align to TRBD1. V shed 9 bases, J shed 6 bases, and the junction held 5 bases outside the gene matches. The CDR3 length is 12 residues. Per the germline V gene, CDR1 is LNHDA and CDR2 is SQIVND (reference sequence).

The J gene is TRBJ2-5, the V gene TRBV18, with D uncertain. Trimming shortened V by 3 bases and J by 5 bases, and 4 bases separated the two germline ends. The CDR3 runs to 11 residues. The germline V gene encodes CDR1 KGHSH and CDR2 LQKENI. CDR3 coding DNA: TGTGCCAGCTCACCCCAGGAGACCCAGTACTTC. This gives the protein CASSPQETQYF.

This rearrangement joins TRBV30 to TRBJ1-2; 11 bases are shared with TRBD1. Germline trimming cut 3 bases from V and 1 base from J; bases unmatched to any gene: 10. CDR1 is GTSNPN, CDR2 SVGIG, per germline (reference sequence). The CDR3 extends over 17 amino acids. In nucleotides, the CDR3 is TGTGCCTGGAGCTCCGGACAGGGGGCCGAGGGTAACTATGGCTACACCTTC. Residues: CAWSSGQGAEGNYGYTF.

The rearrangement links TRBV7-2 to TRBJ1-1; 9 nucleotides match TRBD1. V was clipped by 2 bases and J by 5 bases; unmatched bases: 9. Germline values: CDR1 SGHTA, CDR2 FQGNSA. This CDR3 is 16 amino acids long. CDR3 sequence: CASSLQQGAIGTEAFF. For the CDR3, the DNA is TGTGCCAGCAGCTTACAACAGGGGGCGATTGGGACTGAAGCTTTCTTT.

This sequence joins TRBV18 and TRBJ2-7; 7 nucleotides align to TRBD1. V was pared by 1 base and J by 4 bases, with 4 bases of the junction left unmatched. In germline, CDR1 is KGHSH, CDR2 LQKENI. The CDR3 consists of 14 residues. The chain's CDR3 is CASSPLSGGYEQYF. CDR3 nucleotide sequence: TGTGCCAGCTCACCACTCTCAGGGGGTTACGAGCAGTACTTC.

The chain joins TRBV9 to TRBJ2-2, with 9 bases that match TRBD2. Germline lookup yields CDR1 SGDLS and CDR2 YYNGEE. The V gene end was trimmed by 5 bases and the J gene end by 6 bases; junction bases not matched to a gene: 8. The CDR3 runs to 15 residues. The CDR3 DNA is TGTGCCAGCAGTCTTACCGGGACTAGCCCCGGGGAGCTGTTTTTT. Protein product: CASSLTGTSPGELFF.

The V call is TRBV27, the J call TRBJ1-1; D is perhaps TRBD1 (6 bases). Germline V lookup: CDR1 MNHEY, CDR2 SMNVEV (reference sequence). This CDR3 has 13 residues. Trimming removed 6 bases at V and 4 bases at J, with 12 bases between. The CDR3 DNA sequence: TGTGCCAGCAGACCACAGGGTCCCACTGAAGCTTTCTTT. Protein product: CASRPQGPTEAFF.

The chain uses TRBV13 and TRBJ2-1; 7 bases fit TRBD1. The CDR3 has 17 residues. Germline CDR1 and CDR2: PRHDT and FYEKMQ (reference sequence). Trimming removed 4 bases from V and 7 bases from J; junction bases left unmatched: 16. The CDR3 bases are TGTGCCAGCAGCTCCAACTACAGGGGCCCGCGGCGTAATGAGCAGTTCTTC. This translates into CASSSNYRGPRRNEQFF.

CDR3 DNA: TGTGCCAGCAGCTCTCGACAGAACACTGAAGCTTTCTTT. It is translated as CASSSRQNTEAFF. The J gene is TRBJ1-1, the V gene TRBV11-2; D unclear. Trimming removed 4 bases at V and 1 base at J, with 7 bases between. The CDR3 length is 13 residues. Germline-derived CDR1 and CDR2 are SGHAT and FQNNGV.

The chain combines TRBV7-2 with TRBJ2-2; TRBD1 matches at 9 bases. The germline V gene encodes CDR1 SGHTA and CDR2 FQGNSA. V lost 1 base to trimming and J lost 4 bases; unmatched junction nucleotides: 4. This CDR3 comprises 16 residues. CDR3 loop: CASSLVGTGFTGELFF. The DNA for the CDR3 is TGTGCCAGCAGCTTAGTCGGGACAGGGTTCACCGGGGAGCTGTTTTTT.

V usage is TRBV23-1 and J usage is TRBJ1-1; D is ambiguous. TRBV23-1 is placed among ORFs of uncertain function. The CDR3 loop spans 13 amino acids. The V gene lost 2 bases and the J gene lost 1 base, with 5 bases spanning the gap. The CDR3 loop reads CASSQGRNTEAFF. The CDR3 region has the DNA TGCGCCAGCAGTCAAGGCAGGAACACTGAAGCTTTCTTT.

This chain joins TRBV20-1 and TRBJ2-3; the D gene is possibly TRBD2 (6 bases). The CDR3 has 10 residues. The V and J ends lost 5 bases and 11 bases respectively, with 11 bases between them. Per germline, CDR1 DFQATT and CDR2 SNEGSKA (reference sequence). CDR3 DNA sequence: TGCAGTGCTGAACCGGGACTGCAGTATTTT. It yields the protein CSAEPGLQYF.

J is TRBJ2-7 and V is TRBV6-5; 10 bases fit TRBD1. Germline trimming cut 7 bases from V and 3 bases from J; bases unmatched to any gene: 3. Germline assignment: CDR1 MNHEY and CDR2 SVGAGI. This CDR3 is 13 amino acids long. CDR3: CASTWDRGYEQYF. Here the CDR3 DNA reads TGTGCCAGCACTTGGGACAGGGGCTACGAGCAGTACTTC.

The chain carries TRBV15 and TRBJ1-3, with a possible D match to TRBD1 (6 bases). The length of the CDR3 is 22 residues. The ends were cut back, 3 bases at V and 2 bases at J, with 32 bases in the middle. Germline V lookup: CDR1 LNHNV, CDR2 YYDKDF (reference sequence). The CDR3 sequence is CATSSLLGSGQGRLITGNTIYF. Written as DNA, the CDR3 is TGTGCCACCAGCAGTCTTTTGGGAAGTGGGCAGGGGCGCTTAATCACTGGAAACACCATATATTTT.

The chain couples TRBV2 to TRBJ1-5, with 8 bases aligning to TRBD1. V lost 7 bases to trimming and J lost 1 base; unmatched junction nucleotides: 6. Germline lookup yields CDR1 SNHLY and CDR2 FYNNEI. The CDR3 runs 15 residues. CDR3 in DNA: TGTGCCAGCAATCAGGACAGGGCGAGCAATCAGCCCCAGCATTTT. Amino acid sequence: CASNQDRASNQPQHF. Variable domain in full (rest from reference TRBV2 and TRBJ1-5): EPEVTQTPSHQVTQMGQEVILRCVPISNHLYFYWYRQILGQKVEFLVSFYNNEISEKSEIFDDQFSVERPDGSNFTLKIRSTKLEDSAMYFCASNQDRASNQPQHFGDGTRLSIL.

This clone has just one count. V is TRBV6-2 or TRBV6-3 and J is TRBJ2-3; the match to TRBD2 covers 12 bases. Germline V lookup: CDR1 MNHEY, CDR2 SVGEGT. The CDR3 is 17 residues long. Unmatched junction bases numbered 4, after V lost 0 bases and J lost 3 bases. DNA for the CDR3: TGTGCCAGCAGTTACTCGAGAGGACTAGCGGGGACAGATACGCAGTATTTT. Residues: CASSYSRGLAGTDTQYF.

The CDR3 sequence: CAFRTSGGGDTQYF. The CDR3 nucleotides are TGTGCTTTTCGGACTAGCGGGGGTGGGGATACGCAGTATTTT. The chain has TRBV7-7 and TRBJ2-3; TRBD2 aligns across 13 bases. Germline V gives CDR1 SSHAT, CDR2 FNYEAQ (reference sequence). The CDR3 is 14 residues long.

The V gene is TRBV6-5, the J gene TRBJ2-7, with 11 nucleotides matching TRBD2. The J segment lost 4 bases and the V segment lost 6 bases, leaving 8 bases of the junction unmatched. The CDR3 is 15 residues long. The germline CDR1 and CDR2 sequences are MNHEY and SVGAGI. CDR3 loop: CASRATSGDIYEQYF. The CDR3 DNA sequence: TGTGCCAGCAGGGCGACTAGCGGGGATATATACGAGCAGTACTTC.

The rearrangement joins TRBV7-9 to TRBJ2-6; TRBD1 matches at 8 bases. In germline, CDR1 is SEHNR, CDR2 FQNEAQ (reference sequence). This CDR3 is 17 amino acids long. Unmatched junction bases numbered 11, after V lost 6 bases and J lost 4 bases. The CDR3 spells CASRENRGSTGANVLTF. The CDR3 coding sequence is TGTGCCAGCAGGGAAAACAGGGGGTCCACCGGGGCCAACGTCCTGACTTTC.